The 12 T cell receptor beta chains given below trace back to one sample, sequenced in a study of T cell responses to AZD1222 COVID-19 vaccine. Data came from immunoSEQ multiplex PCR; TCRdb stores just in-frame clones and leaves some out. The sample carries approximately 150,000 clones, about 91% recorded once. The sequencing used peripheral blood, collected 28 days after the second AZD1222 dose. Receptors were obtained from an adult who received the AZD1222 COVID-19 vaccine.

The chain joins TRBV5-8 to TRBJ1-6; the D gene is possibly TRBD1 (5 bases). CDR3 length equals 14 residues. CDR1 is SGHTS and CDR2 is YDEGEE in the germline V gene. V was pared by 6 bases and J by 11 bases, with 18 bases between. In DNA form, the CDR3 reads TGTGCCAGCAACGTCGGGACCCGGGGGACACCCCTCCACTTT. Translation gives CASNVGTRGTPLHF.

The count of this clone is one. The chain employs TRBV6-5 and TRBJ1-1, with D hard to call. The CDR3 covers 14 residues. V gave up 2 bases and J gave up 0 bases, with 7 bases separating them. Germline-derived CDR1 and CDR2 are MNHEY and SVGAGI. CDR3: CASSYGPMNTEAFF. CDR3 bases: TGTGCCAGCAGTTACGGTCCCATGAACACTGAAGCTTTCTTT.

The CDR3 nucleotides read TGTGCCAGCAGCCTACAGGGTTACGAGCAGTACTTC. It yields the protein CASSLQGYEQYF. This chain joins TRBV5-6 and TRBJ2-7, with D possibly being TRBD1 (6 bases). Per germline, CDR1 SGHDT and CDR2 YYEEEE. The CDR3 sequence is 12 residues long. The V gene lost 4 bases and the J gene lost 4 bases, with 9 bases spanning the gap.

V gene TRBV5-5 combines with J gene TRBJ1-5; 9 bases align to TRBD1. V lost 3 bases and J lost 7; bases outside the gene matches: 5. The CDR3 has 14 amino acids. CDR1 is SGHKS and CDR2 is YYEKEE in the germline V gene (reference sequence). In nucleotides, the CDR3 is TGTGCCAGCAGCTGGGGACAGGGTGAACAGCCCCAGCATTTT. It is translated as CASSWGQGEQPQHF.

Worth noting for this clone: At the DNA level, this CDR3 is encoded by other sequences in the same sample as well. This chain joins TRBV7-2 and TRBJ2-1, with D possibly TRBD2 on 5 matching bases. CDR1 is SGHTA and CDR2 is FQGNSA in the germline V gene. V was pared by 0 bases and J by 4 bases, with 10 bases between. This CDR3 has 15 residues. CDR3 bases: TGTGCCAGCAGCTTAGCTTCTAGCTCTTACAATGAGCAGTTCTTC. As protein: CASSLASSSYNEQFF.

This clone was observed a few times. This chain connects TRBV25-1 to TRBJ2-3; D is ambiguous. CDR3 length equals 12 residues. Germline loops: CDR1 MGHDK, CDR2 SYGVNS. The V and J ends lost 6 bases and 5 bases respectively, with 9 bases between them. DNA for the CDR3: TGTGCCAGCAGGGATAGTGGAGATACGCAGTATTTT. Residues: CASRDSGDTQYF.

The chain joins TRBV19 to TRBJ1-2, with a weak D call TRBD1 (5 bases). The germline V gene encodes CDR1 LNHDA and CDR2 SQIVND (reference sequence). This CDR3 is built from 15 residues. V dropped 0 bases and J dropped 8 bases, with 16 bases sitting between them. The CDR3 DNA reads as TGTGCCAGTAGTATAGATCTACGGGACGGATTGGGCTACACCTTC. Translated, it gives CASSIDLRDGLGYTF.

This chain connects TRBV11-2 to TRBJ1-5; D not certain. V was shortened by 5 bases and J by 5 bases, with 16 bases between the two germline ends. Germline CDR1 reads SGHAT; CDR2 reads FQNNGV. This CDR3 has 15 residues. DNA of the CDR3: TGTGCCAGCAGCCCTAGCCCCCTTCGTGATCAGCCCCAGCATTTT. As protein: CASSPSPLRDQPQHF.

This clone was observed at least ten times. V and J are TRBV5-1 and TRBJ1-2; 8 bases line up with TRBD1. V was pared by 0 bases and J by 6 bases, with 4 bases of the junction left unmatched. The CDR3 extends over 14 amino acids. Germline V lookup: CDR1 SGHRS, CDR2 YFSETQ. The CDR3 DNA sequence: TGCGCCAGCAGCTTGGGAACAGGGGGTCATGGCTACACCTTC. Its protein product is CASSLGTGGHGYTF.

The genes are TRBV5-1 and TRBJ1-2; 10 nucleotides align to TRBD1. The CDR3 spans 13 residues. V shed 4 bases and J 6 bases; nucleotides not matched to a gene: 3. CDR1 is SGHRS and CDR2 is YFSETQ in the germline V gene. The CDR3 reads CASSRGQGDGYTF. In DNA form, the CDR3 reads TGCGCCAGCAGCCGAGGACAGGGGGATGGCTACACCTTC.

The chain combines TRBV6-5 with TRBJ2-5; D is possibly TRBD2 (5 bases). CDR1 is MNHEY and CDR2 is SVGAGI in the germline V gene. This CDR3 spans 14 amino acids. V lost 5 bases, J lost 6 bases, and 16 bases lay in between. DNA for the CDR3: TGTGCCAGCAGTAGTTGGGTCGAGGGCAAGACCCAGTACTTC. Its protein product is CASSSWVEGKTQYF.

This chain connects TRBV7-3 to TRBJ1-1, with 9 bases that match TRBD1. V lost 6 bases to trimming and J lost 4 bases; unmatched junction nucleotides: 6. The germline CDR1 and CDR2 sequences are SGHTA and FQGTGA. The CDR3 sequence is 14 residues long. CDR3 DNA sequence: TGTGCCAGCAGTTCCGGGACAGGGATCACTGAAGCTTTCTTT. This translates into CASSSGTGITEAFF.